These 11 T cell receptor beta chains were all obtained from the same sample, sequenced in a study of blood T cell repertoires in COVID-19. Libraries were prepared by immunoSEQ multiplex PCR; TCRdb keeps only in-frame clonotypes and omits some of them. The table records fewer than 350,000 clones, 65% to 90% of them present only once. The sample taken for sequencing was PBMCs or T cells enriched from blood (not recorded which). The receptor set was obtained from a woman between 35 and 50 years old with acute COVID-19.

The CDR3 coding sequence is TGTGCCAGCAGCGTAGCTACGGGGGCTGAAGCTTTCTTT. The encoded protein is CASSVATGAEAFF. The J gene is TRBJ1-1, the V gene TRBV9, with D maybe TRBD1 (5 bases). Germline CDR1 and CDR2: SGDLS and YYNGEE. Trimming shortened V by 0 bases and J by 6 bases, and 9 bases separated the two germline ends. This CDR3 region has 13 residues. Using reference TRBV9 and TRBJ1-1 for the parts outside the CDR3, the full variable domain is DSGVTQTPKHLITATGQRVTLRCSPRSGDLSVYWYQQSLDQGLQFLIQYYNGEERAKGNILERFSAQQFPDLHSELNLSSLELGDSALYFCASSVATGAEAFFGQGTRLTVV.

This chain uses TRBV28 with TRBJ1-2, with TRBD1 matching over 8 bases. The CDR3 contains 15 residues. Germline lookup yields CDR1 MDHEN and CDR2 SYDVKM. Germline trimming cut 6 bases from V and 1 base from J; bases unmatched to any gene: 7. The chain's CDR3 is CASSRGTGFNYGYTF. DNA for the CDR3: TGTGCCAGCAGCCGCGGGACAGGTTTTAACTATGGCTACACCTTC.

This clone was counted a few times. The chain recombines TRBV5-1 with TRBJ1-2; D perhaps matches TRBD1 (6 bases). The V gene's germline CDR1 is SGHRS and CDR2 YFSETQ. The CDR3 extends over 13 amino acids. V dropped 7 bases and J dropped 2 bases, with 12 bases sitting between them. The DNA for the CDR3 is TGCGCCAGCTCAGAACAGGGAAACTATGGCTACACCTTC. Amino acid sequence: CASSEQGNYGYTF.

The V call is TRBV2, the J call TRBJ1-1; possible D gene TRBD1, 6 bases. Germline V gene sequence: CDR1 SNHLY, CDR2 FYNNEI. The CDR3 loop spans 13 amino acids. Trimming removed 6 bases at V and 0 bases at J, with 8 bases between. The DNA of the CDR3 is TGTGCCAGCAGACAGGGAATGAACACTGAAGCTTTCTTT. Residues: CASRQGMNTEAFF. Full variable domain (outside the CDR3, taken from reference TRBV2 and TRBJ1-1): EPEVTQTPSHQVTQMGQEVILRCVPISNHLYFYWYRQILGQKVEFLVSFYNNEISEKSEIFDDQFSVERPDGSNFTLKIRSTKLEDSAMYFCASRQGMNTEAFFGQGTRLTVV.

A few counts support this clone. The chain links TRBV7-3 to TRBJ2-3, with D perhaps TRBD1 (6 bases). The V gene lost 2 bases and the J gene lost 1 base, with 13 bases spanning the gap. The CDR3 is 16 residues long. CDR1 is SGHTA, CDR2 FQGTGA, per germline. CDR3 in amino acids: CASSLLAGAGTDTQYF. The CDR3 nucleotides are TGTGCCAGCAGCTTATTGGCAGGGGCGGGCACAGATACGCAGTATTTT.

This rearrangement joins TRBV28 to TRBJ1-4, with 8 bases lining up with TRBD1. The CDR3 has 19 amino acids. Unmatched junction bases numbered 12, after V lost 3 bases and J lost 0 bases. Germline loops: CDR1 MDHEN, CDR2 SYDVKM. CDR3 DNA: TGTGCCAGCAGTTTCGGGACTTGGACAGGGCAAACAACTAATGAAAAACTGTTTTTT. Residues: CASSFGTWTGQTTNEKLFF.

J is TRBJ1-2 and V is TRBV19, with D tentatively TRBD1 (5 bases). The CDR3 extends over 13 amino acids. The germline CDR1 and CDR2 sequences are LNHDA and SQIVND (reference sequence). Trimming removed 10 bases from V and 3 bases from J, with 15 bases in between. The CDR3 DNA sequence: TGTGCCACCCGAAACCCAGGGTACTATGGCTACACCTTC. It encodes CATRNPGYYGYTF.

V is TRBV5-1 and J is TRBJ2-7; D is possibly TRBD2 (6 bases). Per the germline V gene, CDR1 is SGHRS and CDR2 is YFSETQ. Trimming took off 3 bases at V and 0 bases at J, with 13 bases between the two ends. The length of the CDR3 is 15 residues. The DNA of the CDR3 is TGCGCCAGCAGCTCAATGCTAGCGAGCTCCTACGAGCAGTACTTC. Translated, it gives CASSSMLASSYEQYF.

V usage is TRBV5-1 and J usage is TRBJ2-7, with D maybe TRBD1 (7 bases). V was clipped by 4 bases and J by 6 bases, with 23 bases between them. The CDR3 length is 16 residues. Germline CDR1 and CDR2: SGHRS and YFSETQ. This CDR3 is CASSPRTGRAGGEQYF. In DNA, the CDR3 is TGCGCCAGCAGCCCCCGGACAGGCCGAGCCGGGGGCGAGCAGTACTTC. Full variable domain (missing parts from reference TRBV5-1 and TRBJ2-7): KAGVTQTPRYLIKTRGQQVTLSCSPISGHRSVSWYQQTPGQGLQFLFEYFSETQRNKGNFPGRFSGRQFSNSRSEMNVSTLELGDSALYLCASSPRTGRAGGEQYFGPGTRLTVT.

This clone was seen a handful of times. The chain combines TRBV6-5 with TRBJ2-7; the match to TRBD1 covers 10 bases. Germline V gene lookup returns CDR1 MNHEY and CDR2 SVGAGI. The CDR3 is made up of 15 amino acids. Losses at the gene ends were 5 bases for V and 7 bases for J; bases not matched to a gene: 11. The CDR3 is CASSTRDRGGYEQYF. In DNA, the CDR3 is TGTGCCAGCAGTACCCGGGACAGGGGTGGGTATGAGCAGTACTTC.

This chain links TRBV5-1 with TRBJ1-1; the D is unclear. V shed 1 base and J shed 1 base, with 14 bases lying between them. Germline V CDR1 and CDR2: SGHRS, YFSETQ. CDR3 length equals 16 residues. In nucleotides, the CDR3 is TGCGCCAGCAGCTTGTGGTACGCCTCAGGGAACACTGAAGCTTTCTTT. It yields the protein CASSLWYASGNTEAFF.